This T cell receptor beta chain was documented in a study of control samples from healthy donors and cancer patients. The table came from immunoSEQ multiplex PCR; TCRdb's copy has only in-frame clones and leaves some out. The sample shows tens of thousands of clones, roughly 91% of them seen only once. This sequence was found in a man aged 50-60 years in good health. Material for sequencing was blood.

CDR3 loop: CASSLQTGATEAFF. CDR3 nucleotides: TGCGCCAGCAGCTTACAAACAGGGGCCACTGAAGCTTTCTTT. The V call is TRBV5-1, the J call TRBJ1-1, with 7 bases identical to TRBD1. Per germline, CDR1 SGHRS and CDR2 YFSETQ. The V segment lost 2 bases and the J segment 4 bases; nucleotides outside the gene matches: 5. This CDR3 spans 14 amino acids.